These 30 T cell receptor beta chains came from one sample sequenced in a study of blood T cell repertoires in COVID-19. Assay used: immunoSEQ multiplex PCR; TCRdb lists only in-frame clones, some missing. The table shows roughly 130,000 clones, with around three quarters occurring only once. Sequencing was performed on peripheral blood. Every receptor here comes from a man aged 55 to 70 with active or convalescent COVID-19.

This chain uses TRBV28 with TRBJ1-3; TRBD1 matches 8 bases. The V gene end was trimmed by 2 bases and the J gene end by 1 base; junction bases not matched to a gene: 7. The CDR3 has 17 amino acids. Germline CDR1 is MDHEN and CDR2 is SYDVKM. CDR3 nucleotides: TGTGCCAGCAGTTTAACCGGACAGGGAAGATCTGGAAACACCATATATTTT. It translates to CASSLTGQGRSGNTIYF.

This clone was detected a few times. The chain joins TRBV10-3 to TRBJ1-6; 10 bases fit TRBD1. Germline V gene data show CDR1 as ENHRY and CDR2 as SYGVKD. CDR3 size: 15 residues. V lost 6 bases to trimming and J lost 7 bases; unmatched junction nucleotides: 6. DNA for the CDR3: TGTGCCATCAGCAAAGGGACAGGGGAAAATTCACCCCTCCACTTT. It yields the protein CAISKGTGENSPLHF.

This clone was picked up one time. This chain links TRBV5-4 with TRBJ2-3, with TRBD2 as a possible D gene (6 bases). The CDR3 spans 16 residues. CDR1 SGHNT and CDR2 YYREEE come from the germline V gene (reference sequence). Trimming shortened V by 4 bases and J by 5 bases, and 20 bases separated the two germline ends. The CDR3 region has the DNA TGTGCCAGCAGCCTGTCCGGGAGTGGGGCCCAAGATACGCAGTATTTT. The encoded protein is CASSLSGSGAQDTQYF.

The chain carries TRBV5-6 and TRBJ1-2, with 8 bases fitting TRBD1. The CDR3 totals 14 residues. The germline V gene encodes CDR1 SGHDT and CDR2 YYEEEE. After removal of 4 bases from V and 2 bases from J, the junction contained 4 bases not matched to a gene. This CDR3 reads CASSRTGPNYGYTF. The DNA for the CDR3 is TGTGCCAGCAGCAGGACAGGGCCCAACTATGGCTACACCTTC.

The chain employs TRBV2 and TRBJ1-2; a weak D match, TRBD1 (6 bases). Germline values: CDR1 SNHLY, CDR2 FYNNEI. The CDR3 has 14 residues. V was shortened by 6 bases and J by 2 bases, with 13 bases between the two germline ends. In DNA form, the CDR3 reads TGTGCCAGCAGCGGGACACCTGGAAACTATGGCTACACCTTC. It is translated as CASSGTPGNYGYTF.

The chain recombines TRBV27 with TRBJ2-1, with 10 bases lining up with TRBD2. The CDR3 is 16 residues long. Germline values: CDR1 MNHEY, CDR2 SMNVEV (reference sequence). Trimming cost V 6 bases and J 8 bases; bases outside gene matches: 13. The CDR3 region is CASSPQASGSGDEQFF. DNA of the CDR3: TGTGCCAGCAGCCCCCAGGCTAGCGGGAGTGGAGATGAGCAGTTCTTC.

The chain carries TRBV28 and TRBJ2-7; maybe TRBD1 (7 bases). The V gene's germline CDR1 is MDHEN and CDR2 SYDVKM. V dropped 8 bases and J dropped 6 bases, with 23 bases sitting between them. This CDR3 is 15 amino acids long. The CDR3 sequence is CASSTWGRGEVEQYF. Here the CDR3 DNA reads TGTGCCAGCTCGACTTGGGGCAGGGGGGAGGTCGAGCAGTACTTC. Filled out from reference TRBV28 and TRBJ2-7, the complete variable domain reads DVKVTQSSRYLVKRTGEKVFLECVQDMDHENMFWYRQDPGLGLRLIYFSYDVKMKEKGDIPEGYSVSREKKERFSLILESASTNQTSMYLCASSTWGRGEVEQYFGPGTRLTVT.

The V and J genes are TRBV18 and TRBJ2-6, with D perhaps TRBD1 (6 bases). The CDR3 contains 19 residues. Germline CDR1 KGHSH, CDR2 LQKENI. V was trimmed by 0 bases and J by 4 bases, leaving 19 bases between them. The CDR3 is CASSPPGRGPARGANVLTF. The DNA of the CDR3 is TGTGCCAGCTCACCACCGGGCAGGGGACCCGCGAGGGGGGCCAACGTCCTGACTTTC.

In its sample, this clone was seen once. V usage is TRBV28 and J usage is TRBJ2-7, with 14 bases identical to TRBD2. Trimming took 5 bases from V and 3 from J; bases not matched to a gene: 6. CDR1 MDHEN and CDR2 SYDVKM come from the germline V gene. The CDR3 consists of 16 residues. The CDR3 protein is CASSRGLAGGRYEQYF. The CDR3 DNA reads TGTGCCAGCAGTCGCGGACTAGCGGGAGGCCGCTACGAGCAGTACTTC.

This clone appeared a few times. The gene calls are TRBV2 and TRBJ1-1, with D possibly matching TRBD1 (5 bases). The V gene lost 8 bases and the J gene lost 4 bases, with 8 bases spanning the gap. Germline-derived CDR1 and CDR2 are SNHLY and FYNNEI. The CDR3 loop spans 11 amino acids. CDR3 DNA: TGTGCCAGCCTCGGGGGCACTGAAGCTTTCTTT. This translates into CASLGGTEAFF.

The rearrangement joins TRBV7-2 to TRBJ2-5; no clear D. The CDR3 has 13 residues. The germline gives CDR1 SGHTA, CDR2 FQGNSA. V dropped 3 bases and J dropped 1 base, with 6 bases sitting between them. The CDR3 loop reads CASSFDTQETQYF. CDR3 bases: TGTGCCAGCAGCTTTGACACCCAAGAGACCCAGTACTTC.

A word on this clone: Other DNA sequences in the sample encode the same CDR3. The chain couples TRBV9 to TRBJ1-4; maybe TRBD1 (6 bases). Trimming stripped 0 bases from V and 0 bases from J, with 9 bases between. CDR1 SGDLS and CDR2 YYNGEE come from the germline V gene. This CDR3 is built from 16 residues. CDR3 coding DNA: TGTGCCAGCAGCGTAGGGACAGCCGCAACTAATGAAAAACTGTTTTTT. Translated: CASSVGTAATNEKLFF.

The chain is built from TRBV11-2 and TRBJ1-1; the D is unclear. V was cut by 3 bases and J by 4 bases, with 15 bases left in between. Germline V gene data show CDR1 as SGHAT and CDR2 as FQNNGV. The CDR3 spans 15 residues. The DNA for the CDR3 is TGTGCCAGCAGCTTTATGGTGGGGAGGCGCACTGAAGCTTTCTTT. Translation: CASSFMVGRRTEAFF.

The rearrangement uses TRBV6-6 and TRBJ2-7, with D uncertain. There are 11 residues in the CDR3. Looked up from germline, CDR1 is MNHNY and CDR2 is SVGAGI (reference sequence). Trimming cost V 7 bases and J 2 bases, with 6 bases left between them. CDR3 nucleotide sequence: TGTGCCAGCATGGCCGCCTACGAGCAGTACTTC. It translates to CASMAAYEQYF.

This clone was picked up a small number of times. CDR3 loop: CAGRFSEDTGELFF. For the CDR3, the DNA is TGCGCCGGGCGTTTTTCGGAAGACACCGGGGAGCTGTTTTTT. V gene TRBV5-1 combines with J gene TRBJ2-2; D not resolved. The germline V gene encodes CDR1 SGHRS and CDR2 YFSETQ. The V end lost 10 bases, the J end lost 3 bases, and 16 bases lay between the germline ends. CDR3 size: 14 residues. Full variable domain (outside the CDR3, taken from reference TRBV5-1 and TRBJ2-2): KAGVTQTPRYLIKTRGQQVTLSCSPISGHRSVSWYQQTPGQGLQFLFEYFSETQRNKGNFPGRFSGRQFSNSRSEMNVSTLELGDSALYLCAGRFSEDTGELFFGEGSRLTVL.

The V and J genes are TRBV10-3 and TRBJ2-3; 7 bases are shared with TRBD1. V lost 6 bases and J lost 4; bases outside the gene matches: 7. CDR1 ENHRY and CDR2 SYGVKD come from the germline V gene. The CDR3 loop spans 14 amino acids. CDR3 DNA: TGTGCCATCAGGAAGGGGGCGCCTCCAGATACGCAGTATTTT. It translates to CAIRKGAPPDTQYF.

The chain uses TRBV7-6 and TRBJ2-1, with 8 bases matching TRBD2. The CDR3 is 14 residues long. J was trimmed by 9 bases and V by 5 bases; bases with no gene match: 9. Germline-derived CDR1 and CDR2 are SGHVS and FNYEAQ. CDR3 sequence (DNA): TGTGCCAGCAGCCCTTTGCGGGAGGTAGGTGAGCAGTTCTTC. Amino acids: CASSPLREVGEQFF.

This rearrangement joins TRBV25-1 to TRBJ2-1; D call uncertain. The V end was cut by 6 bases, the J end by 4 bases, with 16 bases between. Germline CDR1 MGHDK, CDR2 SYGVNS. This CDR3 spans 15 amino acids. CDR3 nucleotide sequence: TGTGCCAGCAGCTTCGTGAGCGACGGATACAATGAGCAGTTCTTC. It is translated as CASSFVSDGYNEQFF.

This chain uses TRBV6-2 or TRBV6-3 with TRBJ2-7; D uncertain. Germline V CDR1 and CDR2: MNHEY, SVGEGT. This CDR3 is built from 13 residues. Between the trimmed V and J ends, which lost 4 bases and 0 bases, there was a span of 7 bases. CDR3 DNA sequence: TGTGCCAGCAGTTTGGCCAGCTCCTACGAGCAGTACTTC. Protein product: CASSLASSYEQYF.

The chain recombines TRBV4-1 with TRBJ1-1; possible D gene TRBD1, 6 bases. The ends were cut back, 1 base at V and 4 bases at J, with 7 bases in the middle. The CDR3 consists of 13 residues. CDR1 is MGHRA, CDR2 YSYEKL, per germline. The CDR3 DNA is TGCGCCAGCAGCCAAGCAGGGGTCACTGAAGCTTTCTTT. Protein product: CASSQAGVTEAFF.

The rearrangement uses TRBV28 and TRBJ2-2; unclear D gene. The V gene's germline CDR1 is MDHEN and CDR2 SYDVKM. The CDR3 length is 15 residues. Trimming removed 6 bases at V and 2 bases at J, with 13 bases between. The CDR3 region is CASRAVDTNTGELFF. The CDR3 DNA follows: TGTGCCAGCAGAGCTGTCGACACCAACACCGGGGAGCTGTTTTTT.

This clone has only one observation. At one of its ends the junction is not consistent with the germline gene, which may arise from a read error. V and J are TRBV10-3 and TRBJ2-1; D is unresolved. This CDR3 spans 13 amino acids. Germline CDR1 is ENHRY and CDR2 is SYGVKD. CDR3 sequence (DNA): TGTGCCATCAGGGCCCCCGAGTCGGTAGCAAAGCTCTTC. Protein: CAIRAPESVAKLF.

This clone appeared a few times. CDR3 in DNA: TGTGCCACCAGTGCACCCGCAGGCAATCAGCCCCAGCATTTT. This gives the protein CATSAPAGNQPQHF. The chain carries TRBV24-1 and TRBJ1-5; no definite D call. V shed 5 bases and J shed 2 bases, with 9 bases lying between them. CDR1 is KGHDR, CDR2 SFDVKD, per germline. The length of the CDR3 is 14 residues.

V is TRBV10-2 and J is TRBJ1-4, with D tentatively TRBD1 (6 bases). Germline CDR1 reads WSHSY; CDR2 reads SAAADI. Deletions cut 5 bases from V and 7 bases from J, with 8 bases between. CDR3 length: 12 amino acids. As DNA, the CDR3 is TGCGCCAGCAGTCGGACAGCTGAAAAACTGTTTTTT. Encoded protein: CASSRTAEKLFF.

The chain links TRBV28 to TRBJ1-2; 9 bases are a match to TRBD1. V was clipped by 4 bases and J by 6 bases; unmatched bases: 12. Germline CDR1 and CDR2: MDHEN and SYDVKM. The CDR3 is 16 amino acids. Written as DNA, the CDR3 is TGTGCCAGCAGTTCAGGAGGACAGGGGAGGCGGCATGGCTACACCTTC. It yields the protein CASSSGGQGRRHGYTF.

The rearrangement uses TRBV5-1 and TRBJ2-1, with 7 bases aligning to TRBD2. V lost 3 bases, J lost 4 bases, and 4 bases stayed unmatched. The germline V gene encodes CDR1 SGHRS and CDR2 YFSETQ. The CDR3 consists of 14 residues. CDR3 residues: CASSSRGDYNEQFF. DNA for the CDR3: TGCGCCAGCAGCTCACGGGGGGATTACAATGAGCAGTTCTTC. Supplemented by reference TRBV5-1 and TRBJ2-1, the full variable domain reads KAGVTQTPRYLIKTRGQQVTLSCSPISGHRSVSWYQQTPGQGLQFLFEYFSETQRNKGNFPGRFSGRQFSNSRSEMNVSTLELGDSALYLCASSSRGDYNEQFFGPGTRLTVL.

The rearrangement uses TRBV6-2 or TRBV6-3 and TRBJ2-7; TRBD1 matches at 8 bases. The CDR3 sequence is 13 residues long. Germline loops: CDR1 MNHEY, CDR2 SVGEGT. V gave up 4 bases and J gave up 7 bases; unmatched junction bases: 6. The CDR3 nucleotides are TGTGCCAGCAGTTGGACAGGGCCGGGTGAGCAGTACTTC. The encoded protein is CASSWTGPGEQYF.

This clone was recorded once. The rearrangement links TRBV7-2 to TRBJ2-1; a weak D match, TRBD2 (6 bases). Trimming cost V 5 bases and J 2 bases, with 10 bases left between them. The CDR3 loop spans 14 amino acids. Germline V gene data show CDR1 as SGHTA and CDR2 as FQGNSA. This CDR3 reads CASSPGTAYNEQFF. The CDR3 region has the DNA TGTGCCAGCAGCCCCGGGACTGCCTACAATGAGCAGTTCTTC.

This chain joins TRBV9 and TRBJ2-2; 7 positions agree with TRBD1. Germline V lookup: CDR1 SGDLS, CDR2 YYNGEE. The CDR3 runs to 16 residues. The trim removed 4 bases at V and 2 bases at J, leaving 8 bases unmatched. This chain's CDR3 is CASSPQTGFNTGELFF. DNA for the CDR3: TGTGCCAGCAGCCCGCAGACAGGGTTTAACACCGGGGAGCTGTTTTTT.

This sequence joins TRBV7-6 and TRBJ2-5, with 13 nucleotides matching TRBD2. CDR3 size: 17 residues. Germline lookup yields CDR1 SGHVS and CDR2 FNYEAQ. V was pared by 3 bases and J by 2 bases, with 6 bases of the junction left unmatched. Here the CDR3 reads CASSFGLAGAEQETQYF. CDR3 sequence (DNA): TGTGCCAGCAGCTTCGGACTAGCGGGAGCGGAACAAGAGACCCAGTACTTC.